The 11 T cell receptor beta chains presented below share a single source sample, sequenced in a study of control samples from healthy donors and cancer patients. Data came from immunoSEQ multiplex PCR; TCRdb stores just in-frame clones and leaves some out. The top ten clones hold roughly 1.5% of a sample with 170,000 or so clones, 80% to 95% of them seen once. Sequenced input: blood. Every receptor here comes from a man younger than 30 in good health.

The gene calls are TRBV24-1 and TRBJ1-5; D remains unclear. Germline V CDR1 and CDR2: KGHDR, SFDVKD. Between the trimmed V and J ends, which lost 1 base and 6 bases, there was a span of 6 bases. This CDR3 contains 13 residues. The CDR3 is CATSDFHGQPQHF. As DNA, the CDR3 is TGTGCCACCAGTGATTTCCACGGTCAGCCCCAGCATTTT.

The chain combines TRBV19 with TRBJ2-6; D ambiguous. The CDR3 runs to 16 residues. Germline V gene data show CDR1 as LNHDA and CDR2 as SQIVND (reference sequence). The ends were cut back, 6 bases at V and 1 base at J, with 13 bases in the middle. The DNA of the CDR3 is TGTGCCAGTAGCCTCTCGTGGCGTTCTGGGGCCAACGTCCTGACTTTC. Its protein is CASSLSWRSGANVLTF.

This clone came up once. The rearrangement uses TRBV4-2 and TRBJ1-5; no definite D call. Germline loops: CDR1 LGHNA, CDR2 YNFKEQ. Trimming took off 2 bases at V and 5 bases at J, with 4 bases between the two ends. CDR3 length: 12 amino acids. CDR3 bases: TGTGCCAGCAGCCAAACAGATCAGCCCCAGCATTTT. It encodes CASSQTDQPQHF.

The V gene is TRBV10-3, the J gene TRBJ2-1, with 9 bases lining up with TRBD2. Germline loops: CDR1 ENHRY, CDR2 SYGVKD. V shed 3 bases and J 7 bases; nucleotides not matched to a gene: 10. The CDR3 sequence is 16 residues long. This CDR3 is CAISDRSGGKGNEQFF. The DNA of the CDR3 is TGTGCCATCAGTGATAGAAGCGGGGGGAAGGGGAATGAGCAGTTCTTC.

CDR3 nucleotide sequence: TGTGCCAGCAGCAAAGGGCTCGCAGGCTACTCCTACGAGCAGTACTTC. Amino acids: CASSKGLAGYSYEQYF. The V call is TRBV21-1, the J call TRBJ2-7; TRBD1, as called in the table, went unchecked against the DNA. TRBV21-1 is a pseudogene. The CDR3 runs to 16 residues.

The genes are TRBV5-1 and TRBJ2-3, with 7 nucleotides matching TRBD1. This CDR3 region has 14 residues. From germline, CDR1 is SGHRS and CDR2 YFSETQ. With 0 bases clipped from V and 6 bases from J, the junction kept 4 bases outside the gene matches. CDR3 DNA sequence: TGCGCCAGCAGCTTGGATAGGGGGCGGGATACGCAGTATTTT. Translating gives CASSLDRGRDTQYF.

The V and J genes are TRBV12-5 and TRBJ1-1, with D unclear. The V and J ends lost 1 base and 5 bases respectively, with 14 bases between them. CDR3 length: 15 amino acids. Germline CDR1 is LGHNT and CDR2 is FRNRAP. This chain's CDR3 is CASGLAAGILTEAFF. The CDR3 region has the DNA TGTGCTAGTGGTTTGGCCGCAGGAATCTTGACTGAAGCTTTCTTT. Combining the CDR3 with reference TRBV12-5 and TRBJ1-1 gives the whole variable domain DARVTQTPRHKVTEMGQEVTMRCQPILGHNTVFWYRQTMMQGLELLAYFRNRAPLDDSGMPKDRFSAEMPDATLATLKIQPSEPRDSAVYFCASGLAAGILTEAFFGQGTRLTVV.

This clone was detected once. The chain uses TRBV9 and TRBJ2-5; D is uncertain. Germline-derived CDR1 and CDR2 are SGDLS and YYNGEE. V was pared by 0 bases and J by 7 bases, with 13 bases between. The CDR3 spans 14 residues. DNA of the CDR3: TGTGCCAGCAGCGTAGGCTCATCCTTAGGGACCCAGTACTTC. This codes for CASSVGSSLGTQYF.

This rearrangement joins TRBV7-9 to TRBJ1-4; 8 positions agree with TRBD1. After removal of 5 bases from V and 8 bases from J, the junction contained 7 bases not matched to a gene. CDR1 is SEHNR, CDR2 FQNEAQ, per germline (reference sequence). CDR3 length: 14 residues. The CDR3 coding sequence is TGTGCCAGCAGCCACGGACAGGGTTGGGAAAAACTGTTTTTT. This encodes CASSHGQGWEKLFF.

The J gene is TRBJ2-1, the V gene TRBV21-1; TRBD1 reflects the table's D call only, with no check against the DNA. TRBV21-1 is designated a pseudogene. CDR3 length: 17 residues. The CDR3 reads CASSKDWSQGAVDEQFF. CDR3 sequence (DNA): TGTGCCAGCAGCAAAGATTGGTCACAGGGGGCCGTAGATGAGCAGTTCTTC.

Here the CDR3 DNA reads TGTGCCAGTAGTATAGACAGGGCCTCTACCCTGGGAGCTTTCTTT. The encoded protein is CASSIDRASTLGAFF. The chain is built from TRBV19 and TRBJ1-1, with D possibly TRBD1 on 5 matching bases. From germline, CDR1 is LNHDA and CDR2 SQIVND (reference sequence). The V gene lost 0 bases and the J gene lost 10 bases, with 18 bases spanning the gap. There are 15 residues in the CDR3.